Shown below are 20 T cell receptor beta chains from a single sample sequenced in a study of blood T cell repertoires in COVID-19. Measured with immunoSEQ multiplex PCR; TCRdb has only the in-frame clones, and not every one. The table records some 160,000 clones, about 80% of them present only once. The sequenced sample was peripheral blood. These receptors came from a man aged 65 to 79 with active or convalescent COVID-19.

The chain joins TRBV11-2 to TRBJ2-1; 11 nucleotides line up with TRBD2. The CDR3 length is 16 residues. Germline loops: CDR1 SGHAT, CDR2 FQNNGV. V dropped 5 bases and J dropped 9; count of bases not matched to a gene: 12. CDR3: CASSPTSGTSGSEQFF. For the CDR3, the DNA is TGTGCCAGCAGCCCCACATCCGGGACTAGCGGTAGTGAGCAGTTCTTC.

The rearrangement uses TRBV5-1 and TRBJ1-1; no clear D. V was shortened by 7 bases and J by 4 bases, with 17 bases between the two germline ends. The germline V gene has CDR1 SGHRS and CDR2 YFSETQ. The CDR3 is 14 residues long. The CDR3 DNA reads as TGCGCCAGCGCATACGTCATGGGAGGCACTGAAGCTTTCTTT. This sequence encodes CASAYVMGGTEAFF. The variable domain in full, completed from reference TRBV5-1 and TRBJ1-1, reads KAGVTQTPRYLIKTRGQQVTLSCSPISGHRSVSWYQQTPGQGLQFLFEYFSETQRNKGNFPGRFSGRQFSNSRSEMNVSTLELGDSALYLCASAYVMGGTEAFFGQGTRLTVV.

This chain connects TRBV2 to TRBJ1-3; a possible D gene is TRBD1 (6 bases). Germline loops: CDR1 SNHLY, CDR2 FYNNEI. V was cut by 8 bases and J by 4 bases, with 9 bases left in between. CDR3 length: 12 residues. CDR3 coding DNA: TGTGCCAGCGGAGGACAGGGAAACACCATATATTTT. Protein sequence: CASGGQGNTIYF.

The chain carries TRBV24-1 and TRBJ2-5; weak D call: TRBD2 (6 bases). Trimming removed 3 bases at V and 5 bases at J, with 12 bases between. The length of the CDR3 is 14 residues. Germline V lookup: CDR1 KGHDR, CDR2 SFDVKD. Here the CDR3 DNA reads TGTGCCACCAGTGATGGAGGGGTTTGGGAGACCCAGTACTTC. Translating gives CATSDGGVWETQYF.

The chain employs TRBV4-3 and TRBJ1-1; no definite D call. This CDR3 comprises 11 residues. Trimming removed 3 bases at V and 6 bases at J, with 5 bases between. Germline CDR1 LGHNA, CDR2 YSLEER. The CDR3 reads CASSQASEAFF. CDR3 bases: TGCGCCAGCAGCCAGGCATCTGAAGCTTTCTTT.

This chain connects TRBV5-1 to TRBJ2-7, with D possibly matching TRBD1 (5 bases). The V gene's germline CDR1 is SGHRS and CDR2 YFSETQ. The CDR3 contains 16 residues. With 0 bases removed from V and 0 bases from J, the gap between germline ends came to 13 bases. CDR3 loop: CASSLVMMDNSYEQYF. CDR3 sequence (DNA): TGCGCCAGCAGCTTGGTAATGATGGACAACTCCTACGAGCAGTACTTC. Drawing the rest from reference TRBV5-1 and TRBJ2-7, the complete variable domain is KAGVTQTPRYLIKTRGQQVTLSCSPISGHRSVSWYQQTPGQGLQFLFEYFSETQRNKGNFPGRFSGRQFSNSRSEMNVSTLELGDSALYLCASSLVMMDNSYEQYFGPGTRLTVT.

The V and J genes are TRBV6-2 or TRBV6-3 and TRBJ2-3; 11 bases align to TRBD1. V lost 4 bases to trimming and J lost 10 bases; unmatched junction nucleotides: 1. The CDR3 totals 12 residues. From germline, CDR1 is MNHEY and CDR2 SVGEGT. The CDR3 bases are TGTGCCAGCAGTTTGGGACAGGGGGCGCAGTATTTT. Protein product: CASSLGQGAQYF.

This chain uses TRBV10-3 with TRBJ1-2; D unresolved. Germline-derived CDR1 and CDR2 are ENHRY and SYGVKD. Trimming removed 11 bases from V and 0 bases from J, with 13 bases in between. There are 13 residues in the CDR3. The DNA of the CDR3 is TGTGCCGTCCAGGATATAGCTAACTATGGCTACACCTTC. Translation gives CAVQDIANYGYTF.

V gene TRBV27 combines with J gene TRBJ2-7; 10 bases are a match to TRBD2. This CDR3 has 15 residues. Germline assignment: CDR1 MNHEY and CDR2 SMNVEV (reference sequence). V shed 4 bases and J 0 bases; nucleotides not matched to a gene: 3. This chain's CDR3 is CASSSPSGGSYEQYF. CDR3 sequence (DNA): TGTGCCAGCAGTTCCCCTAGCGGGGGCTCCTACGAGCAGTACTTC.

The CDR3 here is CASSRTASSGYSYEQYF. The CDR3 DNA sequence: TGTGCCAGCAGCCGGACAGCTTCTAGTGGGTACTCCTACGAGCAGTACTTC. The V and J genes are TRBV5-4 and TRBJ2-7, with D possibly being TRBD1 (6 bases). Per germline, CDR1 SGHNT and CDR2 YYREEE (reference sequence). CDR3 length: 17 residues. Trimming stripped 4 bases from V and 0 bases from J, with 20 bases between. Supplemented by reference TRBV5-4 and TRBJ2-7, the full variable domain reads ETGVTQSPTHLIKTRGQQVTLRCSSQSGHNTVSWYQQALGQGPQFIFQYYREEENGRGNFPPRFSGLQFPNYSSELNVNALELDDSALYLCASSRTASSGYSYEQYFGPGTRLTVT.

As for this clone: A much larger clone sits a single nucleotide away, making a read error possible. The same CDR3 is also encoded by other DNA sequences in this sample. V and J are TRBV7-3 and TRBJ1-2, with TRBD1 matching over 9 bases. CDR1 SGHTA and CDR2 FQGTGA come from the germline V gene. The CDR3 consists of 13 residues. This CDR3 is CASSPGTGRGYTF. The CDR3 coding sequence is TGTGCTAGCAGCCCGGGGACAGGGAGGGGCTACACCTTC.

CDR3: CASSIQGTRLGLNTEAFF. In DNA form, the CDR3 reads TGTGCCAGTAGTATACAGGGGACAAGGTTGGGATTGAACACTGAAGCTTTCTTT. The rearrangement joins TRBV19 to TRBJ1-1; tentatively, D is TRBD1 (6 bases). This CDR3 has 18 amino acids. From germline, CDR1 is LNHDA and CDR2 SQIVND (reference sequence). The ends were cut back, 2 bases at V and 0 bases at J, with 19 bases in the middle.

The chain combines TRBV6-5 with TRBJ2-7; 7 bases map to TRBD1. The J segment lost 1 base and the V segment lost 11 bases, leaving 11 bases of the junction unmatched. The germline CDR1 and CDR2 sequences are MNHEY and SVGAGI. The CDR3 spans 14 residues. CDR3 amino acids: CACQGVHGSYEQYF. The CDR3 DNA reads TGTGCCTGCCAGGGGGTACACGGATCCTACGAGCAGTACTTC.

V usage is TRBV5-1 and J usage is TRBJ1-2; TRBD1 is a possible D gene (6 bases). Germline V gene data show CDR1 as SGHRS and CDR2 as YFSETQ. Trimming took off 3 bases at V and 8 bases at J, with 17 bases between the two ends. The CDR3 spans 14 residues. The CDR3 is CASSSGQWETGYTF. In DNA, the CDR3 is TGCGCCAGCAGCTCTGGACAGTGGGAAACGGGCTACACCTTC.

The chain uses TRBV2 and TRBJ1-4; maybe TRBD1 (6 bases). Germline-derived CDR1 and CDR2 are SNHLY and FYNNEI. The CDR3 spans 14 residues. Trimming cost V 7 bases and J 8 bases, with 17 bases left between them. CDR3 nucleotides: TGTGCCAGCAACAGGGAACAAGTAGGGGAAAAACTGTTTTTT. This encodes CASNREQVGEKLFF.

This chain uses TRBV5-4 with TRBJ2-5; D not certain. The CDR3 consists of 12 residues. CDR1 is SGHNT, CDR2 YYREEE, per germline (reference sequence). Between the trimmed V and J ends, which lost 9 bases and 0 bases, there was a span of 9 bases. The CDR3 nucleotides read TGTGCCACCGCATTAGACCAAGAGACCCAGTACTTC. Its translation: CATALDQETQYF. The full variable domain, with the rest looked up from reference TRBV5-4 and TRBJ2-5, is ETGVTQSPTHLIKTRGQQVTLRCSSQSGHNTVSWYQQALGQGPQFIFQYYREEENGRGNFPPRFSGLQFPNYSSELNVNALELDDSALYLCATALDQETQYFGPGTRLLVL.

This clone came up a few times. The rearrangement links TRBV7-9 to TRBJ1-2; 10 nucleotides align to TRBD1. This CDR3 region has 15 residues. In germline, CDR1 is SEHNR, CDR2 FQNEAQ (reference sequence). The ends lost 4 bases at V and 6 bases at J; junction bases unmatched: 8. CDR3 DNA sequence: TGTGCCAGCAGCTCCTTCCGGGACAGGGGTGATGGCTACACCTTC. Translating it yields CASSSFRDRGDGYTF.

This clone was counted only a few times. This chain links TRBV7-9 with TRBJ2-1; 8 bases fit TRBD2. Trimming at V came to 5 bases and at J to 3 bases, leaving 9 bases not matched to a gene. There are 16 residues in the CDR3. Germline CDR1 is SEHNR and CDR2 is FQNEAQ (reference sequence). DNA for the CDR3: TGTGCCAGCAGCGCATCCGGGAGGGGCAACTACAATGAGCAGTTCTTC. This codes for CASSASGRGNYNEQFF.

The gene calls are TRBV4-1 and TRBJ1-1; D is undetermined. Between the trimmed V and J ends, which lost 6 bases and 1 base, there was a span of 15 bases. CDR3 length equals 15 residues. In germline, CDR1 is MGHRA, CDR2 YSYEKL. This CDR3 reads CASSLGAAPNTEAFF. The CDR3 bases are TGCGCCAGCAGTTTGGGAGCAGCGCCGAACACTGAAGCTTTCTTT.

The chain has TRBV4-3 and TRBJ2-2; TRBD1 matches 8 bases. CDR1 is LGHNA and CDR2 is YSLEER in the germline V gene. V lost 4 bases, J lost 3 bases, and 7 bases stayed unmatched. The CDR3 totals 16 residues. The CDR3 region is CASSRIQGDDTGELFF. The CDR3 DNA reads TGCGCCAGCAGCCGGATACAGGGGGACGACACCGGGGAGCTGTTTTTT.